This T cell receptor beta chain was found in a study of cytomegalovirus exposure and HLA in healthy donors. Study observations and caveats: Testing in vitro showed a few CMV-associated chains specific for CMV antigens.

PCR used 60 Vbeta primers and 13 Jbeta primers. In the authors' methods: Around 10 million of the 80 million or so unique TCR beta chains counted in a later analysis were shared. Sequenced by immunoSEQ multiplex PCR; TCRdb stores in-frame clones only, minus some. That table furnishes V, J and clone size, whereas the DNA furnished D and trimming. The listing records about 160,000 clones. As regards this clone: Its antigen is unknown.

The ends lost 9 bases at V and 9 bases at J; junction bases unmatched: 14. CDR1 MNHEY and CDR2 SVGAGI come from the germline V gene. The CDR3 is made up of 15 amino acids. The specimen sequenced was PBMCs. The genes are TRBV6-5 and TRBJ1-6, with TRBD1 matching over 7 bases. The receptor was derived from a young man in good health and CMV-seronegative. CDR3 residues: CASTPQGVQPSPLHF. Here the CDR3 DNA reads TGTGCCAGTACTCCTCAGGGGGTCCAGCCTTCACCCCTCCACTTT.